The rows below give T cell receptor beta chains drawn from one sample of a study of shared clonotypes between healthy human individuals. Measured with immunoSEQ multiplex PCR; TCRdb has only the in-frame clones, and not every one. The table has around 440,000 clones, 60% to 80% seen once; the top ten hold 12%. What was sequenced was PBMCs. Receptors originate from a woman in her forties in good health. Some clones in this sample may be carry-over from other donors' samples. Each CDR3 is given without its conserved first and last residue. D genes are given only for firm matches. Expanded clones get a size class; other rows say once, few or many, or leave the size out.

v_call,clone_size,j_call,d_call,cdr3_length,cdr3_aa
TRBV27,-,TRBJ2-3,-,11,ASSLGRGDTQY
TRBV6-6,-,TRBJ2-2,TRBD2,14,ASSYLPLAGEGELF
TRBV7-6,-,TRBJ2-6,-,13,ASSLSGSGANVLT
TRBV18,-,TRBJ2-5,-,12,ASSPPERQETQY
TRBV10-3,-,TRBJ1-5,-,18,AISDSGTPVGPRDYQPQH
TRBV7-9,once,TRBJ2-7,TRBD1,15,ASSPWDRGLQSYEQY
TRBV27,-,TRBJ2-5,TRBD2,13,ASMGSGRARETQY
TRBV19,-,TRBJ2-5,-,12,ASSKTPVQTEQY
TRBV25-1,-,TRBJ2-6,TRBD1,16,ASSEWDRARSGANVLT
TRBV6-1,-,TRBJ1-1,TRBD1,11,ASKQGAHTEAF
TRBV27,-,TRBJ1-4,-,11,ASSLREDEKLF
TRBV5-1,-,TRBJ1-1,-,11,ASSRDANTEAF
TRBV7-2,-,TRBJ1-6,-,10,ASSQNNSPLH
TRBV28,-,TRBJ1-4,TRBD1,15,ASSLLALTGDGEKLF
TRBV7-9,-,TRBJ1-4,TRBD1,12,ASSSNRGHEKLF
TRBV30,-,TRBJ1-2,TRBD1,11,AWSEQGNYGYT
TRBV19,-,TRBJ1-1,-,13,ASLQIFSGETEAF
TRBV28,few,TRBJ2-7,-,16,ASSLGRLRGHSSYEQY
TRBV7-3,-,TRBJ2-3,TRBD2,13,ASSLGLAGVDTQY
TRBV27,-,TRBJ2-7,-,15,ASSSSPVPAEGYEQY
TRBV4-3,-,TRBJ2-3,TRBD1,13,ASSQGTGFLDTQY
TRBV27,-,TRBJ1-1,TRBD1,11,ASSWDRNTEAF
TRBV6-1,-,TRBJ1-4,-,15,ASSGTVLGATNEKLF
TRBV5-4,-,TRBJ1-1,-,13,ASSLAGGGNTEAF